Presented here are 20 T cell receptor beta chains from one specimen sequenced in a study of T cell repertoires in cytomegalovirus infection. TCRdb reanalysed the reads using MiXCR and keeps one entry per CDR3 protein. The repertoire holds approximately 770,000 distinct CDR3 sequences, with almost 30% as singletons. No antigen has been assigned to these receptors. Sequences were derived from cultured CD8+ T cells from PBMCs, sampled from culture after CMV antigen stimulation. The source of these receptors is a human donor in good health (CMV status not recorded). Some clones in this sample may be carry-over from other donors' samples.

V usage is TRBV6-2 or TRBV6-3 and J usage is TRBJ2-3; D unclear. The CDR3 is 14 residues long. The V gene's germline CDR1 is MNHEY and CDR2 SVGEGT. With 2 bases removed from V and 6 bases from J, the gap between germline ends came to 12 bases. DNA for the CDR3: TGTGCCAGCAGTTACGCGACGGCCGTGGATACGCAGTATTTT. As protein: CASSYATAVDTQYF.

Here the CDR3 reads CASSIGGLEQFF. CDR3 bases: TGTGCCAGTAGTATAGGAGGGCTCGAGCAGTTCTTC. V usage is TRBV19 and J usage is TRBJ2-1; TRBD2 might be the D (5 bases). Trimming shortened V by 1 base and J by 10 bases, and 8 bases separated the two germline ends. Per the germline V gene, CDR1 is LNHDA and CDR2 is SQIVND (reference sequence). CDR3 length: 12 amino acids.

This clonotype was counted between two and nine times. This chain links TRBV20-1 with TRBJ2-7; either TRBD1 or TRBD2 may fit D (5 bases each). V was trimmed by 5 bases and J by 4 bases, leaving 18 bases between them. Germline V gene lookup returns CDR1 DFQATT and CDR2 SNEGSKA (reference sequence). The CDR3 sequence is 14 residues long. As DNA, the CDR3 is TGCAGTGCTGGTGCTCTTGGGGGTGGATACGAGCAGTACGTC. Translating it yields CSAGALGGGYEQYV.

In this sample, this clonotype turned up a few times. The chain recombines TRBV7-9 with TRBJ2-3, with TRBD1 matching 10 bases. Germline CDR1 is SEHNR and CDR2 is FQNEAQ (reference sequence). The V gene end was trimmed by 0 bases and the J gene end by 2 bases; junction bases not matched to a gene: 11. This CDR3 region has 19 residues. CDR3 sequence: CASSLAPLGQGPSTDTQYF. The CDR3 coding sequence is TGTGCCAGCAGCTTAGCGCCTCTGGGACAGGGGCCATCCACAGATACGCAGTATTTT.

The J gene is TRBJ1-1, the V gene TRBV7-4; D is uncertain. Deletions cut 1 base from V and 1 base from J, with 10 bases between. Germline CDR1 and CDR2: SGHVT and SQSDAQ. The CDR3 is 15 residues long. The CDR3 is CASSLEDRRNTEAFF. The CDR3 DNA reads TGTGCCAGCAGCTTAGAGGATCGGCGGAACACTGAAGCTTTCTTT.

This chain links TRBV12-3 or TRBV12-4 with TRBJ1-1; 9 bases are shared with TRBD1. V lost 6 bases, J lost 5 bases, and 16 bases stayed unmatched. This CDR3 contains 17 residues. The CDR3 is CASRNRDRAIGETEAFF. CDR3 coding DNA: TGTGCCAGCAGAAACCGGGACAGGGCTATTGGGGAAACTGAAGCTTTCTTT.

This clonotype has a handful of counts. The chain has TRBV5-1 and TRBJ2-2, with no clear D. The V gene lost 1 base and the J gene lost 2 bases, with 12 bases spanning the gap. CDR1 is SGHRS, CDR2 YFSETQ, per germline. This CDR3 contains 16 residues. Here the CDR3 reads CASSLNGPINTGELFF. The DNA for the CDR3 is TGCGCCAGCAGCTTGAACGGTCCCATAAACACCGGGGAGCTGTTTTTT.

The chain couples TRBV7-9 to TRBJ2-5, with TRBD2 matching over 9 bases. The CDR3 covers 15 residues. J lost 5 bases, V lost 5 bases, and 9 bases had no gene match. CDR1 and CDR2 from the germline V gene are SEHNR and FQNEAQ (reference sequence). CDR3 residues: CASSPAGGVRETQYF. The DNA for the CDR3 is TGTGCCAGCAGCCCGGCGGGAGGGGTGAGGGAGACCCAGTACTTC.

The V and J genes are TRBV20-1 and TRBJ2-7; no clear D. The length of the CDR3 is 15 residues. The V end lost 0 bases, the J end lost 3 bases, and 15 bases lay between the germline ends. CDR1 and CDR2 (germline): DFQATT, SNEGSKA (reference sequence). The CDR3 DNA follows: TGCAGTGCTAGAGATATTGGGCGGAGCAGCTACGAGCAGTACTTC. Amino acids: CSARDIGRSSYEQYF.

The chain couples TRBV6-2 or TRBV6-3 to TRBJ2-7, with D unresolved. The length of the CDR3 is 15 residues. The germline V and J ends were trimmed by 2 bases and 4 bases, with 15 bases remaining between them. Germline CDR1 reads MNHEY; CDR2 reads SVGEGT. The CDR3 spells CASSYELSSFYEQYF. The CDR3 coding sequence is TGTGCCAGCAGTTACGAGCTCAGTTCGTTTTACGAGCAGTACTTC.

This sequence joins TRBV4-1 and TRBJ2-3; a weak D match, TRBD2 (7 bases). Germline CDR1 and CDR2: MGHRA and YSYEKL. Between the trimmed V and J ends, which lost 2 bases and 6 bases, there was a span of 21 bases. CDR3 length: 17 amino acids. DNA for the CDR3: TGCGCCAGCAGCCAAAAGCCCTTTTGGGGGGGGGCCGATACGCAGTATTTT. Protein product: CASSQKPFWGGADTQYF.

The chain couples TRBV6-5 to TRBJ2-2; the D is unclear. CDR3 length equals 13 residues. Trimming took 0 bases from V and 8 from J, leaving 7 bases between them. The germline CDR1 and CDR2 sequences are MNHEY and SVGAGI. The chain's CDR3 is CASSYSSRGELFF. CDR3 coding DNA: TGTGCCAGCAGTTACTCGTCTCGGGGGGAGCTGTTTTTT.

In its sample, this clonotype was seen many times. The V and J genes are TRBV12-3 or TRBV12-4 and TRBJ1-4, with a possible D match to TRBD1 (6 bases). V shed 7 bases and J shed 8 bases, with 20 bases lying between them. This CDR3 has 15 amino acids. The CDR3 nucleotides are TGTGCCAGCAACCTCGGACAGACAGCGCGGGAAAAACTGTTTTTT. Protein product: CASNLGQTAREKLFF.

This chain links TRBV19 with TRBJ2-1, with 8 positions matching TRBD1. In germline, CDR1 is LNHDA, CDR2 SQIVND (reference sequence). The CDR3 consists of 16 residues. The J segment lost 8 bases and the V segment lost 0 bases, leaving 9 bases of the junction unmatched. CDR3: CASSIDVRTGYYEQFF. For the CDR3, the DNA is TGTGCCAGTAGTATAGATGTTAGGACAGGGTATTATGAGCAGTTCTTC.

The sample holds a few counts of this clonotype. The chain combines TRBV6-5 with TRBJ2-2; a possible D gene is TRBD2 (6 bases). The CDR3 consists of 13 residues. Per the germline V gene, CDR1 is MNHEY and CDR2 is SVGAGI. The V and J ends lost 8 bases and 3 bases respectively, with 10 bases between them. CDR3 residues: CASLGGDTGELFF. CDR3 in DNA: TGTGCCAGCCTGGGGGGAGACACCGGGGAGCTGTTTTTT.

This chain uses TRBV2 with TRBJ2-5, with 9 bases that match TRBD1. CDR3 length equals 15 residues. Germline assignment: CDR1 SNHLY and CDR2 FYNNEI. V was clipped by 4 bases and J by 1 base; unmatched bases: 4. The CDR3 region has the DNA TGTGCCAGCAGTGTTACGACAGGGGGCCAAGAGACCCAGTACTTC. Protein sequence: CASSVTTGGQETQYF.

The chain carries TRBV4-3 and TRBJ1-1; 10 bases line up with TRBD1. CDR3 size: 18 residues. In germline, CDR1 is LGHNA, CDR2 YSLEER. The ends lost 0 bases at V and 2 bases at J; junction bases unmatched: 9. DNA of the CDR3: TGCGCCAGCAGCCAAGATGGGGGGACAGGGGAATATAACACTGAAGCTTTCTTT. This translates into CASSQDGGTGEYNTEAFF.

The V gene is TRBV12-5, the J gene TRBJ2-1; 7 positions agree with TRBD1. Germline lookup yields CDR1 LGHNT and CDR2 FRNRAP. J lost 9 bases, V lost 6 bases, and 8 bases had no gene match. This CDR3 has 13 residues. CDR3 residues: CASGPTGPIEQFF. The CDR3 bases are TGTGCTAGTGGACCGACAGGGCCTATTGAGCAGTTCTTC.

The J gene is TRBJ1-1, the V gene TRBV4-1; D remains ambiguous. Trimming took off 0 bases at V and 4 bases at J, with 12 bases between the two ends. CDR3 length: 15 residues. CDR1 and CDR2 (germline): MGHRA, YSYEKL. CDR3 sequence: CASSQEEAGVTEAFF. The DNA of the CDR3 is TGCGCCAGCAGCCAAGAGGAGGCTGGCGTCACTGAAGCTTTCTTT.

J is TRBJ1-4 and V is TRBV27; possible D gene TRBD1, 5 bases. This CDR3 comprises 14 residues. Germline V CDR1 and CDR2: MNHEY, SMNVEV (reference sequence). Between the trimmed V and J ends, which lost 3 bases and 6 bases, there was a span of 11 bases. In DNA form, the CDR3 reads TGTGCCAGCAGTTTTGGAGGGGTTCATGAAAAACTGTTTTTT. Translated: CASSFGGVHEKLFF.